The next 24 T cell receptor beta chains were all read from a single sample in a study of cytomegalovirus exposure and HLA in healthy donors. PCR was performed using 60 Vbeta and 13 Jbeta primers. TCRdb's copy holds only in-frame clones and misses some; the assay was immunoSEQ multiplex PCR. The sample has 150,000 to 200,000 clones; 79% are singletons. Sequenced: PBMCs. These receptors all come from a woman in her forties or fifties in good health and CMV-seronegative.

This rearrangement joins TRBV25-1 to TRBJ1-6; D remains ambiguous. Germline V gene lookup returns CDR1 MGHDK and CDR2 SYGVNS. V shed 3 bases and J shed 7 bases, with 7 bases lying between them. The CDR3 is 13 amino acids. This chain's CDR3 is CASSDLRNSPLHF. For the CDR3, the DNA is TGTGCCAGCAGTGATCTACGGAATTCACCCCTCCACTTT.

This clone was seen a few times. This chain links TRBV5-6 with TRBJ2-5, with TRBD2 matching 7 bases. The junction had 5 bases not matched to a gene; V was cut back by 4 bases and J by 2 bases. CDR3 length: 14 residues. Germline V gene data show CDR1 as SGHDT and CDR2 as YYEEEE. The CDR3 sequence: CASSVGEGQETQYF. DNA of the CDR3: TGTGCCAGCAGCGTTGGGGAGGGGCAAGAGACCCAGTACTTC.

The CDR3 nucleotides are TGTGCCAGCAAGGACAGACTGAATCAGCCCCAGCATTTT. Translated: CASKDRLNQPQHF. The genes are TRBV6-1 and TRBJ1-5; TRBD1 is a possible D gene (6 bases). The germline CDR1 and CDR2 sequences are MNHNS and SASEGT. This CDR3 has 13 residues. Between the trimmed V and J ends, which lost 7 bases and 4 bases, there was a span of 11 bases.

The chain has TRBV28 and TRBJ2-2; D is perhaps TRBD2 (7 bases). Between the trimmed V and J ends, which lost 3 bases and 6 bases, there was a span of 8 bases. CDR3 size: 13 residues. In germline, CDR1 is MDHEN, CDR2 SYDVKM. The CDR3 sequence: CASSLGGPGELFF. CDR3 nucleotide sequence: TGTGCCAGCAGTTTGGGGGGGCCCGGGGAGCTGTTTTTT.

This chain uses TRBV19 with TRBJ2-5, with 8 bases aligning to TRBD2. Germline V gene lookup returns CDR1 LNHDA and CDR2 SQIVND (reference sequence). The ends lost 2 bases at V and 4 bases at J; junction bases unmatched: 9. The CDR3 consists of 16 residues. The CDR3 spells CASSISPGGGIETQYF. The CDR3 DNA is TGTGCCAGTAGTATATCTCCCGGGGGGGGGATAGAGACCCAGTACTTC. Filled out from reference TRBV19 and TRBJ2-5, the complete variable domain reads DGGITQSPKYLFRKEGQNVTLSCEQNLNHDAMYWYRQDPGQGLRLIYYSQIVNDFQKGDIAEGYSVSREKKESFPLTVTSAQKNPTAFYLCASSISPGGGIETQYFGPGTRLLVL.

This clone turned up a few times. The rearrangement uses TRBV11-2 and TRBJ2-7; 7 bases agree with TRBD1. The CDR3 covers 15 residues. CDR1 and CDR2 (germline): SGHAT, FQNNGV. The trim removed 5 bases at V and 3 bases at J, leaving 10 bases unmatched. CDR3 amino acids: CASSARRQGNYEQYF. The CDR3, as DNA: TGTGCCAGCAGCGCCCGGAGACAGGGCAACTACGAGCAGTACTTC.

The chain has TRBV28 and TRBJ2-4; 12 bases match TRBD1. CDR3 length equals 15 residues. V was clipped by 5 bases and J by 7 bases; unmatched bases: 6. Per the germline V gene, CDR1 is MDHEN and CDR2 is SYDVKM. CDR3: CASSPRDRGLNIQYF. The CDR3 coding sequence is TGTGCCAGCAGTCCACGGGACAGGGGGCTGAACATTCAGTACTTC.

The chain joins TRBV7-3 to TRBJ2-3; possibly TRBD2 for D (5 bases). The CDR3 contains 15 residues. Trimming stripped 2 bases from V and 0 bases from J, with 9 bases between. Germline V CDR1 and CDR2: SGHTA, FQGTGA. The CDR3 reads CASSLRSGSTDTQYF. DNA for the CDR3: TGTGCCAGCAGCTTACGAAGCGGTAGCACAGATACGCAGTATTTT.

This chain links TRBV30 with TRBJ2-1; weak D call: TRBD2 (7 bases). The V end lost 5 bases, the J end lost 10 bases, and 21 bases lay between the germline ends. From germline, CDR1 is GTSNPN and CDR2 SVGIG (reference sequence). This CDR3 has 14 residues. CDR3 coding DNA: TGTGCCTGGGCGGGGGCAAGCCCTACAGGGGAGCAGTTCTTC. Translation gives CAWAGASPTGEQFF.

The chain employs TRBV13 and TRBJ2-3; TRBD2 matches 8 bases. The junction had 1 base not matched to a gene; V was cut back by 3 bases and J by 5 bases. Germline values: CDR1 PRHDT, CDR2 FYEKMQ (reference sequence). The CDR3 covers 13 residues. The CDR3 is CASSLGLGDTQYF. The CDR3 DNA is TGTGCCAGCAGCTTGGGACTAGGAGATACGCAGTATTTT.

The CDR3 protein is CASSQGPTVQETQYF. CDR3 coding DNA: TGCGCCAGCAGCCAAGGTCCAACGGTCCAAGAGACCCAGTACTTC. V is TRBV4-1 and J is TRBJ2-5; D is uncertain. From germline, CDR1 is MGHRA and CDR2 YSYEKL. The CDR3 is made up of 15 amino acids. V dropped 1 base and J dropped 1 base, with 10 bases sitting between them.

This sequence joins TRBV13 and TRBJ2-7, with TRBD2 as a possible D gene (5 bases). The length of the CDR3 is 15 residues. Between the trimmed V and J ends, which lost 5 bases and 0 bases, there was a span of 14 bases. From germline, CDR1 is PRHDT and CDR2 FYEKMQ (reference sequence). The CDR3 reads CASSLPRTGSYEQYF. CDR3 DNA: TGTGCCAGCAGCCTACCTAGGACTGGCTCCTACGAGCAGTACTTC.

This chain links TRBV27 with TRBJ1-2, with a tentative D call TRBD1 (5 bases). The CDR3 is 17 amino acids. Germline V CDR1 and CDR2: MNHEY, SMNVEV (reference sequence). Trimming cost V 5 bases and J 0 bases, with 19 bases left between them. DNA for the CDR3: TGTGCCAGCAGTCCCCGGTTGGGGCTTGCAACTAACTATGGCTACACCTTC. It encodes CASSPRLGLATNYGYTF.

This chain uses TRBV6-6 with TRBJ1-3; tentatively, D is TRBD1 (6 bases). CDR1 is MNHNY, CDR2 SVGAGI, per germline (reference sequence). The CDR3 spans 14 residues. V was cut by 4 bases and J by 2 bases, with 9 bases left in between. As DNA, the CDR3 is TGTGCCAGCAGTTTGGGGGCGACTGGAAACACCATATATTTT. It yields the protein CASSLGATGNTIYF.

This clone was recorded only once. Here the CDR3 reads CASSSTRQGTYNEQFF. Written as DNA, the CDR3 is TGTGCCAGCAGTTCAACCAGACAGGGGACGTACAATGAGCAGTTCTTC. The chain uses TRBV28 and TRBJ2-1; TRBD1 matches at 8 bases. Germline V CDR1 and CDR2: MDHEN, SYDVKM. CDR3 length: 16 amino acids. V lost 4 bases to trimming and J lost 4 bases; unmatched junction nucleotides: 9.

The rearrangement joins TRBV6-1 to TRBJ2-1; no definite D call. The CDR3 extends over 13 amino acids. Trimming pared 0 bases from V and 14 bases from J, leaving 14 bases between. CDR1 is MNHNS and CDR2 is SASEGT in the germline V gene. The CDR3 protein is CASSEAQRPKEFF. The CDR3 nucleotides read TGTGCCAGCAGTGAAGCGCAGCGACCGAAGGAGTTCTTC.

The sample holds one count of this clone. V gene TRBV6-5 combines with J gene TRBJ2-7; 9 bases are shared with TRBD1. Trimming cost V 6 bases and J 6 bases; bases outside gene matches: 6. Germline assignment: CDR1 MNHEY and CDR2 SVGAGI. This CDR3 has 13 amino acids. The CDR3 reads CASRYGTGPEQYF. The CDR3 DNA reads TGTGCCAGCAGATATGGGACAGGGCCCGAGCAGTACTTC.

This chain uses TRBV11-3 with TRBJ2-5; D uncertain. The CDR3 is 13 residues long. Germline-derived CDR1 and CDR2 are SGHNT and YENEEA. V was shortened by 5 bases and J by 7 bases, with 14 bases between the two germline ends. The CDR3 DNA follows: TGTGCCAGCAGCCAAAGGCCCGGCGGGACCCAGTACTTC. Its translation is CASSQRPGGTQYF.

This clone was recorded a few times. The V gene is TRBV5-1, the J gene TRBJ1-1, with 7 bases that match TRBD1. V shed 0 bases and J 1 base; nucleotides not matched to a gene: 0. Per germline, CDR1 SGHRS and CDR2 YFSETQ. The CDR3 is 14 amino acids. The CDR3 DNA sequence: TGCGCCAGCAGCTTGGGGGACAGGAACACTGAAGCTTTCTTT. This translates into CASSLGDRNTEAFF.

The rearrangement links TRBV27 to TRBJ2-1; 14 bases map to TRBD2. The CDR3 covers 18 residues. Germline loops: CDR1 MNHEY, CDR2 SMNVEV (reference sequence). V dropped 3 bases and J dropped 2; count of bases not matched to a gene: 6. CDR3 amino acids: CASSLTTSGRAPYNEQFF. CDR3 sequence (DNA): TGTGCCAGCAGTTTGACGACTAGCGGGAGGGCCCCCTACAATGAGCAGTTCTTC.

The chain couples TRBV9 to TRBJ2-1; 10 bases agree with TRBD2. Germline V gives CDR1 SGDLS, CDR2 YYNGEE. CDR3 length equals 18 residues. The trim removed 0 bases at V and 0 bases at J, leaving 6 bases unmatched. The CDR3 nucleotides are TGTGCCAGCAGCGTAGGGCTAGCGGGAGTTTCCTCCTACAATGAGCAGTTCTTC. Translation gives CASSVGLAGVSSYNEQFF.

The chain joins TRBV7-2 to TRBJ2-5; TRBD2 agrees at 9 bases. The CDR3 is 15 amino acids. The ends lost 5 bases at V and 5 bases at J; junction bases unmatched: 9. Germline lookup yields CDR1 SGHTA and CDR2 FQGNSA. The CDR3, as DNA: TGTGCCAGCAGCACCTCCGCGGGGGGGCGGGAGACCCAGTACTTC. Protein product: CASSTSAGGRETQYF.

CDR3 bases: TGCAGCGTTGAAAAAGCGGGAGTCACAGATACGCAGTATTTT. This codes for CSVEKAGVTDTQYF. This sequence joins TRBV29-1 and TRBJ2-3, with 8 bases that match TRBD2. The CDR3 runs to 14 residues. The germline CDR1 and CDR2 sequences are SQVTM and ANQGSEA. V gave up 2 bases and J gave up 2 bases; unmatched junction bases: 3.

The chain recombines TRBV7-2 with TRBJ2-3; D possibly corresponds to TRBD2 (6 bases). CDR3 length: 16 amino acids. The V end lost 1 base, the J end lost 0 bases, and 11 bases lay between the germline ends. CDR1 SGHTA and CDR2 FQGNSA come from the germline V gene. CDR3 bases: TGTGCCAGCAGCTTAGTTCCGCGGGGCAGCACAGATACGCAGTATTTT. It translates to CASSLVPRGSTDTQYF.